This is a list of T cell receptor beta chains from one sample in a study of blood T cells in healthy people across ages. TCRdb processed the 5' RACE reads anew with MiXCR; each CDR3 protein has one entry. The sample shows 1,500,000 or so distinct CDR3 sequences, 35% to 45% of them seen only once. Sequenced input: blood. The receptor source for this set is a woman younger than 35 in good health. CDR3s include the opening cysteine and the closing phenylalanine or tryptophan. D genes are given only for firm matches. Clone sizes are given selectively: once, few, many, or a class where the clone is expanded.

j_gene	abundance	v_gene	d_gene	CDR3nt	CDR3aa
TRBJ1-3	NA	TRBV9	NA	TGTGCCAGCAGCGTAGACTTTTTCTCTGGAAACACCATATATTTT	CASSVDFFSGNTIYF
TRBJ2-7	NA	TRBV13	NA	TGTGCCAGCAGCTTAGCCGGGCAGGGCCACTATCTCTACAATGAGCAGTACTTC	CASSLAGQGHYLYNEQYF
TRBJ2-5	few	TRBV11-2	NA	TGTGCCAGCACCGGCGCTTCGTCGGGGGCGATAGTTATGGAGACCCAGTACTTC	CASTGASSGAIVMETQYF
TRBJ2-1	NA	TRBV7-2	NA	TGTGCCAGCAGCTTAGAGACGAGCTCCTACGAGCAGTTCTTC	CASSLETSSYEQFF
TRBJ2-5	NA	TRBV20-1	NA	TGCAGTGCTAGGGGGCTAGCCCAAGAGACCCAGTACTTC	CSARGLAQETQYF
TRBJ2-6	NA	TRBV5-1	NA	TGCGCCAGCAGCAACGGGGACACCTCTGGGGCCAACGTCCTGACTTTC	CASSNGDTSGANVLTF
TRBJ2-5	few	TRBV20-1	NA	TGCAGTGCCTACCTACGGGGGGCGTCAGAGACCCAGTACTTC	CSAYLRGASETQYF
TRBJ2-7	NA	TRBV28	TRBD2	TGTGCCAGCAGTTTCTCTAGCGGGATCAATGAGCAGTACTTC	CASSFSSGINEQYF
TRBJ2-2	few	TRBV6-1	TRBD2	TGTGCCAGCATAACCCGACTAGCGGCTAACACCGGGGAGCTGTTTTTT	CASITRLAANTGELFF
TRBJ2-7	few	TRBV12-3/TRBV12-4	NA	TGTGCCAGCAGTCCACGACCTGACAGTTACGAGCAGTACTTC	CASSPRPDSYEQYF
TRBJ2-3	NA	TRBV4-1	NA	TGCGCCAGCAGCCAGAACCCTCCCGATACGCAGTATTTT	CASSQNPPDTQYF
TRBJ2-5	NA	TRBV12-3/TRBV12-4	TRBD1	TGTGCCACCCGCCCGGGACAGATCCAAGAGACCCAGTACTTC	CATRPGQIQETQYF
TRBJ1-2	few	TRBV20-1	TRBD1	TGCAGTGCTACCCAGGGGGCAGGGTATGGCTACACCTTC	CSATQGAGYGYTF
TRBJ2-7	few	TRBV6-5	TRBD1	TGTGCCAGCAGTCCAGGGGGTAGAACGTACGAGCAGTACTTC	CASSPGGRTYEQYF
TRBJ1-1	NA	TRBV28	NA	TGTGCCAGCAGTTACCAGCGAAAGGGGTTCACTGAAGCTTTCTTT	CASSYQRKGFTEAFF
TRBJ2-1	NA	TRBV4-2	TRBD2	TGTGCCAGCAGCCACTCGAGCGGGGACGATTACGAGCAGTTCTTC	CASSHSSGDDYEQFF
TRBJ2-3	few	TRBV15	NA	TGTGCCACCAGCAGAGATGGCTTTAACACAGATACGCAGTATTTT	CATSRDGFNTDTQYF
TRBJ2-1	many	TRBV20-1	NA	TGCAGTGCTAGAGATCCTCCTCTTACCAATGAGCAGTTCTTC	CSARDPPLTNEQFF
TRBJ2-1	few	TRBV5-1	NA	TGCGCCAGCAGCTTGACAGGGATCCATGAGCAGTTCTTC	CASSLTGIHEQFF
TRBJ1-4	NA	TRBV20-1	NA	TGCAGTGCCACTGGGAGAACTAATGAAAAACTGTTTTTT	CSATGRTNEKLFF
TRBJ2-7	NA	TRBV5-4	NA	TGTGCCAGCAGCTGTGACGGGGGCTACGAGCAGTACTTC	CASSCDGGYEQYF
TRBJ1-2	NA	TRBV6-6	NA	TGTGCCAGCAAGGTTAGGAGCTATGGCTACACCTTC	CASKVRSYGYTF
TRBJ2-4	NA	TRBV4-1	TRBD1	TGCGCCAGCAGCCAAGGGGTGACAGGGGTTCCCAAAAACATTCAGTACTTC	CASSQGVTGVPKNIQYF
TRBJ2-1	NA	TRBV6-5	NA	TGTGCCAGCAGTTACGTTTTCCGGGATGAGCAGTTCTTC	CASSYVFRDEQFF
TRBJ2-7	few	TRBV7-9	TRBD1	TGTGCCGGCAGCCAGGACAGGTACGCCTACGAGCAGTACTTC	CAGSQDRYAYEQYF
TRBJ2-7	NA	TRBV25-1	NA	TGTGCCAGCAGTGAATTGGGGGTCTCCTACAATGAGCAGTACTTC	CASSELGVSYNEQYF
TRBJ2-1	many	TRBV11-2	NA	TGTGCCAGCAGCTTAGATTCCCGGGGCAATGAGCAGTTCTTC	CASSLDSRGNEQFF
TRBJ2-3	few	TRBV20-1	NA	TGCAGTGCTAGTAGTCCGGGACACACAGATACGCAGTATTTT	CSASSPGHTDTQYF
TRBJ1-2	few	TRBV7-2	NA	TGTGCCAGCAGCTTAGCGCAGGGGATCGGCTACACCTTC	CASSLAQGIGYTF
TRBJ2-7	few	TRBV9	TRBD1	TGTGCCAGCAGCGTAGCTGGGACAGGGGGCATCGAGCAGTACTTC	CASSVAGTGGIEQYF
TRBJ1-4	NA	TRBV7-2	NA	TGTGCCAGCAGCACGGAGCGGAGGGCTAATGAAAAACTGTTTTTT	CASSTERRANEKLFF
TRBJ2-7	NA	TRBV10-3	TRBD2	TGTGCCATCAGTGGAACTAGCGGAGGCTGGAACGAGCAGTACTTC	CAISGTSGGWNEQYF
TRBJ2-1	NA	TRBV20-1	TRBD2	TGCAGTGCTAGAGTTAGCGGGGGTTTTGATGAGCAGTTCTTC	CSARVSGGFDEQFF
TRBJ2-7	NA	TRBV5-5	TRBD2	TGTGCCAGCAGCTTGGAGCTAGCGGGATACAATGAGCAGTACTTC	CASSLELAGYNEQYF
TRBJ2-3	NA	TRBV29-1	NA	TGCAGCGTTGCGGGCGGCGCCACTAGCACAGATACGCAGTATTTT	CSVAGGATSTDTQYF
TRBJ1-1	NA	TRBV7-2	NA	TGTGCCAGCAGCTTAGCCCAGGGATCGGGCACTGAAGCTTTCTTT	CASSLAQGSGTEAFF
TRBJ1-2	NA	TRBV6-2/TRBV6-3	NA	TGTGCCAGCAGTTACTCAGAGAGAGCATCGTCTGTCTATGGCTACACCTTC	CASSYSERASSVYGYTF
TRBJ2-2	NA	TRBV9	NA	TGTGCCAGCAGGCACAGGTCCGGGGAGCTGTTTTTT	CASRHRSGELFF
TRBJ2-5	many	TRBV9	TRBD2	TGTGCCAGCAGCATTAGCGGGAGCGGTGAGACCCAGTACTTC	CASSISGSGETQYF
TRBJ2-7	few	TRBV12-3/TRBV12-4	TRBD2	TGTGCCAGCAGAGCGGGGTACTGGCAGTACTTC	CASRAGYWQYF
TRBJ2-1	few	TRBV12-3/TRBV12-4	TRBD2	TGTGCCAGCAGTTTTACTAGCGGGGTTGACAATGAGCAGTTCTTC	CASSFTSGVDNEQFF